The T cell receptor beta chain under discussion was sequenced for a study of blood T cells in healthy people across ages. The V gene lost 0 bases and the J gene lost 4 bases, with 15 bases spanning the gap. The CDR3 covers 16 residues. CDR1 LGHNA and CDR2 YSLEER come from the germline V gene. The study, taken as a whole, reports: Fewer expanded clones and more diversity marked long-lived versus aged donors. Percentage of naive T cells showed a strong correlation with TCR beta diversity.

Concerning this clonotype: Its antigen is still unknown.

For the second PCR, which ran for about 7 to 11 cycles, a sample-barcoded 5' primer and a J-beta primer mix were used. Each TCR beta cDNA got a 12-nucleotide random molecular identifier. Each CDR3 protein gets one entry after TCRdb re-called the 5' RACE reads with MiXCR. The top ten hold about 20% of the sample, which has about 730,000 distinct CDR3 sequences, 35% to 45% seen once. Aged roughly 6 to 100, donors were systemically healthy Caucasians from Russia. This TCR was sampled from a woman aged 55-75 years in good health. The chain couples TRBV4-3 to TRBJ2-5; D may be TRBD1 or TRBD2 (5 bases each). The specimen sequenced was blood. The CDR3 region is CASSQDSRGASETQYF. CDR3 nucleotides: TGCGCCAGCAGCCAAGATTCTAGGGGAGCCTCAGAGACCCAGTACTTC.